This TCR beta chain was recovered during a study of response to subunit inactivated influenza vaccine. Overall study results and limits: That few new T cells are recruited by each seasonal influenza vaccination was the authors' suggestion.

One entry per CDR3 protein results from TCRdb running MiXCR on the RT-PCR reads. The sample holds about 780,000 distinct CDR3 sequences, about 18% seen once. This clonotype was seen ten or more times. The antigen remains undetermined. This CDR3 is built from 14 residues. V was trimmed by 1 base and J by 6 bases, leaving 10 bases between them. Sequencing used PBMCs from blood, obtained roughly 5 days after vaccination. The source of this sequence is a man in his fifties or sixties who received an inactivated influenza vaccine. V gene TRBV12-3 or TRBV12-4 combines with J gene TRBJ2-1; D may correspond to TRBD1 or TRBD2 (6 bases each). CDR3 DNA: TGTGCCAGCAGTTTAGGTGGGGGGCCCAATGAGCAGTTCTTC. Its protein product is CASSLGGGPNEQFF.